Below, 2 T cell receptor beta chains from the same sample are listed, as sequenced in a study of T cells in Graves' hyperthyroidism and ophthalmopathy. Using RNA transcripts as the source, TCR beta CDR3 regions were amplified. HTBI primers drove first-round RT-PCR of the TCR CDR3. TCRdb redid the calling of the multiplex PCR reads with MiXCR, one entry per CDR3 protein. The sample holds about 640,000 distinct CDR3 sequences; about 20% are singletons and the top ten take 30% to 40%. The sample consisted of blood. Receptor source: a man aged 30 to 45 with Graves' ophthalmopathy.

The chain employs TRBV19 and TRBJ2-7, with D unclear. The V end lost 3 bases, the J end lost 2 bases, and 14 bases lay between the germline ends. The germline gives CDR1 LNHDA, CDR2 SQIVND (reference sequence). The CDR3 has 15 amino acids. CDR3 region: CASSIQATNPYEQYF. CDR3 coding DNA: TGTGCCAGTAGTATCCAAGCGACGAATCCCTACGAGCAGTACTTC.

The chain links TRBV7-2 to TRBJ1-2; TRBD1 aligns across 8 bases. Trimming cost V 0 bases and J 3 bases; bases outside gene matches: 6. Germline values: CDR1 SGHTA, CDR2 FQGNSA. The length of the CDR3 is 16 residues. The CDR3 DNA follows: TGTGCCAGCAGCTTAGCTCAGGGGGCGAGTTACTATGGCTACACCTTC. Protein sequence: CASSLAQGASYYGYTF.